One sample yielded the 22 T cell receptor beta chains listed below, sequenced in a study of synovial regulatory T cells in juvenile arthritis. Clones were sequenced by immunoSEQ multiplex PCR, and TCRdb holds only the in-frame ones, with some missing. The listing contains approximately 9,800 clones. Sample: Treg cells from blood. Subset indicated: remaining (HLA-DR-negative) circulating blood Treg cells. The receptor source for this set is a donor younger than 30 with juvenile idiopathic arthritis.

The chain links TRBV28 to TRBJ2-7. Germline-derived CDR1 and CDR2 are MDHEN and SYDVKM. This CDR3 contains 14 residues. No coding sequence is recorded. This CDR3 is CASSLRPDGRAQYF.

CDR3 amino acids: CASSLDRVTDTQYF. The chain combines TRBV5-1 with TRBJ2-3. This CDR3 region has 14 residues. No DNA is recorded. Germline V lookup: CDR1 SGHRS, CDR2 YFSETQ.

CDR3 amino acids: CSVEGQGMGAFF. V is TRBV29-1 and J is TRBJ1-1; the D call of TRBD1 rests on TCRdb alone, since no DNA is present to check it. This CDR3 region has 12 residues. No DNA appears here. Germline-derived CDR1 and CDR2 are SQVTM and ANQGSEA.

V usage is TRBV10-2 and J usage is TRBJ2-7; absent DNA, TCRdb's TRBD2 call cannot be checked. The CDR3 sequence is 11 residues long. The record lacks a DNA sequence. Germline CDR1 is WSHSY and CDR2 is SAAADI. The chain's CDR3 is CASSERGEQYF.

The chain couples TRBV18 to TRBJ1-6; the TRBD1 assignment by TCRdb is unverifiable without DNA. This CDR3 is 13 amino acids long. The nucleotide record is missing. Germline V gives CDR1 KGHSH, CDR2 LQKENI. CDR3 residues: CASSQGRDSPLHF.

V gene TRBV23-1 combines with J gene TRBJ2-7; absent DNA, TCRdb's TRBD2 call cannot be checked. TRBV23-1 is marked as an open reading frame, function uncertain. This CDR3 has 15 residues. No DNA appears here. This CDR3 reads CASSRGDGYSYEQYF.

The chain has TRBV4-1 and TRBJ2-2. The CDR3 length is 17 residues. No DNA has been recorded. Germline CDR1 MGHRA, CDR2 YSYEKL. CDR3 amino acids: CASSQPPRPEDTGELFF.

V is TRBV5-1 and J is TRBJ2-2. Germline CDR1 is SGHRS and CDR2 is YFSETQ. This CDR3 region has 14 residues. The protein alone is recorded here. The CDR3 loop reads CASSRMKRDGELFF.

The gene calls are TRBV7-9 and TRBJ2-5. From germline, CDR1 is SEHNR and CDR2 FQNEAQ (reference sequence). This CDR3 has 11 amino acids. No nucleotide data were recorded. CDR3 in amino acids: CASSLVETQYF.

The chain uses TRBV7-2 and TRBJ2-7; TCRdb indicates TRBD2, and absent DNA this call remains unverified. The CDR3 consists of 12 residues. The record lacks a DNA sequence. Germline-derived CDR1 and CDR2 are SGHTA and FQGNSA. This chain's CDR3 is CASSSSGYEQYF. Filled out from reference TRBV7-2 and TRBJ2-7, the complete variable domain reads GAGVSQSPSNKVTEKGKDVELRCDPISGHTALYWYRQSLGQGLEFLIYFQGNSAPDKSGLPSDRFSAERTGGSVSTLTIQRTQQEDSAVYLCASSSSGYEQYFGPGTRLTVT.

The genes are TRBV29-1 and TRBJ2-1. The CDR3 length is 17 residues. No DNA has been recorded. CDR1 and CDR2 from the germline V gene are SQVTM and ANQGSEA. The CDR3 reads CSVEAFEGKGVYNEQFF.

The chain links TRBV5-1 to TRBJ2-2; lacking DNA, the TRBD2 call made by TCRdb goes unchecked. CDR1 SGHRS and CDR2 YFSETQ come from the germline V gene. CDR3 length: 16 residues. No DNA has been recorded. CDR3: CASSFGTSANTGELFF.

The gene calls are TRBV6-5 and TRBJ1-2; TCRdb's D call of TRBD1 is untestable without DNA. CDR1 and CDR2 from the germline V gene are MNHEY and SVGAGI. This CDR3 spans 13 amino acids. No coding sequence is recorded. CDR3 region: CASWGRAYYGYTF.

The CDR3 region is CASSEQEEKLFF. The rearrangement links TRBV5-5 to TRBJ1-4. Germline V gene sequence: CDR1 SGHKS, CDR2 YYEKEE (reference sequence). This CDR3 is built from 12 residues. No DNA accompanies this entry.

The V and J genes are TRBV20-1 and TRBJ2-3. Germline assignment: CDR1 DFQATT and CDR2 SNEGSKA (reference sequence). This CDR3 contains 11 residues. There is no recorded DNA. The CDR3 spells CSARRPDTQYF.

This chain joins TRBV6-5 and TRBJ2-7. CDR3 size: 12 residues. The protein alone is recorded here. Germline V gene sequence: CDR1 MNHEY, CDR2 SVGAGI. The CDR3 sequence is CASGFRKGEQYF.

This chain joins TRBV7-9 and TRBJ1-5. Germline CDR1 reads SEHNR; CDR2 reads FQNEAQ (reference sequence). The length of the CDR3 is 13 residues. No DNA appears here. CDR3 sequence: CASSLGLYQPQHF.

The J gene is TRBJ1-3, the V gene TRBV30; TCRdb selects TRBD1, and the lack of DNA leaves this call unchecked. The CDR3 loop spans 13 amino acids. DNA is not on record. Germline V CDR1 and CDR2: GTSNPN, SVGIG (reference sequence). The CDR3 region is CAWSKGTGNTIYF.

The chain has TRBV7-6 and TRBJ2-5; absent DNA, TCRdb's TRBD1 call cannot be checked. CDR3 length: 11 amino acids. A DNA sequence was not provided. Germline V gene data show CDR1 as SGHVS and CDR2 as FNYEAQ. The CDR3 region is CASAGQETQYF.

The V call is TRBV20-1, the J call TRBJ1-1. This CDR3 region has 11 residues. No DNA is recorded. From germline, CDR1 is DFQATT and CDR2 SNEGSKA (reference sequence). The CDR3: CSARGRTEAFF.

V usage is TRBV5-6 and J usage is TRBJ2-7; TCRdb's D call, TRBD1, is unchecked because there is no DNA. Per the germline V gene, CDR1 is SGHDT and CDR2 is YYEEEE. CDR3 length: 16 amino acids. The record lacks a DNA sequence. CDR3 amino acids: CASSLPRQGFSYEQYF.

CDR3 sequence reads: CASSPDRWDQPQHF. The chain has TRBV19 and TRBJ1-5. The CDR3 has 14 amino acids. No DNA accompanies this entry. Germline V lookup: CDR1 LNHDA, CDR2 SQIVND (reference sequence).